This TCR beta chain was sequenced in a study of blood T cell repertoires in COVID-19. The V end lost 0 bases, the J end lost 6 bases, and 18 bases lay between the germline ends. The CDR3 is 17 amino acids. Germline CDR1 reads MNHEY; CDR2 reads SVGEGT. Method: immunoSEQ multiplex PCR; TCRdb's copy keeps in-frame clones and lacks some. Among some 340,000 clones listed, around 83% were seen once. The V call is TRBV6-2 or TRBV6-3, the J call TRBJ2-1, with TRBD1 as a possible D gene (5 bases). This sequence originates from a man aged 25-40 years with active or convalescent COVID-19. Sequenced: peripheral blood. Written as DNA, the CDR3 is TGTGCCAGCAGTTACTCGGGCCCCCTACAGGCTAGCAATGAGCAGTTCTTC. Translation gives CASSYSGPLQASNEQFF.